Shown below are 6 T cell receptor beta chains from a single sample sequenced in a study of human T cells and chemical hapten exposure. TCRdb re-called the RACE reads with MiXCR, one entry per CDR3 protein. Counted here are tens of thousands of distinct CDR3 sequences, 4.5% to 5.5% occurring once; the ten biggest clones make up roughly 12%. Time point denoted: healthy volunteer bleed at 6 weeks. The study extracted total RNA from unfractionated whole blood. The sequenced sample was whole blood. The receptors here all came from a human donor in good health. Some clones in this sample may be carry-over from other donors' samples.

This clonotype was seen many times. The rearrangement links TRBV7-2 to TRBJ1-1; D uncertain. This CDR3 spans 12 amino acids. V was cut by 3 bases and J by 1 base, with 3 bases left in between. Germline V gene data show CDR1 as SGHTA and CDR2 as FQGNSA. The CDR3 coding sequence is TGTGCCAGCAGCTTCCCGAACACTGAAGCTTTCTTT. Encoded protein: CASSFPNTEAFF.

The chain employs TRBV4-1 and TRBJ1-1, with unresolved D. V was cut by 1 base and J by 0 bases, with 6 bases left in between. CDR3 length equals 14 residues. CDR1 and CDR2 from the germline V gene are MGHRA and YSYEKL. In DNA form, the CDR3 reads TGCGCCAGCAGCCAAGCCATACTGAACACTGAAGCTTTCTTT. Its protein product is CASSQAILNTEAFF.

This clonotype was detected many times. The rearrangement uses TRBV5-1 and TRBJ1-2; no definite D call. The length of the CDR3 is 13 residues. With 1 base removed from V and 6 bases from J, the gap between germline ends came to 10 bases. Looked up from germline, CDR1 is SGHRS and CDR2 is YFSETQ. The CDR3 sequence: CASSLRGLDGYTF. The CDR3 DNA follows: TGCGCCAGCAGCTTGAGAGGGTTAGATGGCTACACCTTC.

This sequence joins TRBV18 and TRBJ1-1; D unclear. V shed 3 bases and J shed 3 bases, with 14 bases lying between them. Germline CDR1 KGHSH, CDR2 LQKENI. This CDR3 contains 15 residues. The CDR3, as DNA: TGTGCCAGCTCACCGCGGCCTTCGTTGGACACTGAAGCTTTCTTT. This codes for CASSPRPSLDTEAFF.

There are a few counts of this clonotype. The chain is built from TRBV5-8 and TRBJ1-1; TRBD1 matches at 7 bases. V gave up 5 bases and J gave up 3 bases; unmatched junction bases: 4. CDR1 and CDR2 from the germline V gene are SGHTS and YDEGEE. The CDR3 sequence is 13 residues long. Here the CDR3 reads CASRAGTDTEAFF. CDR3 nucleotide sequence: TGTGCCAGCAGGGCCGGGACAGACACTGAAGCTTTCTTT.

There are many counts of this clonotype. This sequence joins TRBV30 and TRBJ2-6; the D is unclear. The germline V gene encodes CDR1 GTSNPN and CDR2 SVGIG (reference sequence). The CDR3 extends over 16 amino acids. V dropped 6 bases and J dropped 4 bases, with 19 bases sitting between them. The CDR3: CACSTPGSQGANVLTF. In DNA, the CDR3 is TGTGCCTGCTCAACCCCCGGCAGTCAGGGGGCCAACGTCCTGACTTTC.